Shown below are 29 T cell receptor beta chains from a single sample sequenced in a study of T cell repertoires in cytomegalovirus infection. TCRdb redid the calling of the reads with MiXCR, one entry per CDR3 protein. The sample holds about 740,000 distinct CDR3 sequences, 35% to 40% seen once. Sequenced input: PBMCs. The receptors stem from a human donor in good health (CMV status not recorded). Some clones in this sample may be carry-over from other donors' samples.

J is TRBJ2-7 and V is TRBV30, with TRBD2 as a possible D gene (5 bases). The CDR3 extends over 13 amino acids. Trimming left V 0 bases short and J 4 bases short, with 10 bases between. The germline V gene has CDR1 GTSNPN and CDR2 SVGIG (reference sequence). CDR3 amino acids: CAWSVGSGYEQYF. The CDR3 DNA follows: TGTGCCTGGAGTGTGGGCAGCGGATACGAGCAGTACTTC.

This clonotype appeared a few times. The rearrangement joins TRBV5-1 to TRBJ2-5; 7 positions match TRBD1. The CDR3 has 14 amino acids. CDR1 SGHRS and CDR2 YFSETQ come from the germline V gene. Trimming cost V 4 bases and J 7 bases; bases outside gene matches: 10. CDR3 loop: CASSPGTDQGTQYF. CDR3 coding DNA: TGCGCCAGCAGCCCGGGGACAGACCAGGGGACCCAGTACTTC.

V is TRBV20-1 and J is TRBJ1-5, with D possibly TRBD1 on 5 matching bases. Germline V lookup: CDR1 DFQATT, CDR2 SNEGSKA (reference sequence). The CDR3 length is 15 residues. V was pared by 2 bases and J by 1 base, with 12 bases between. The CDR3, as DNA: TGCAGTGCTAGAAAGGGGAGCGAGAGCAATCAGCCCCAGCATTTT. Residues: CSARKGSESNQPQHF.

The chain links TRBV27 to TRBJ2-3, with 12 nucleotides matching TRBD2. Unmatched junction bases numbered 13, after V lost 5 bases and J lost 1 base. Germline V lookup: CDR1 MNHEY, CDR2 SMNVEV (reference sequence). The CDR3 is 19 amino acids. The CDR3 DNA reads TGTGCCAGCAGTCCCAGGACTAGCGGGAAGAGGGGGGGCACAGATACGCAGTATTTT. Protein product: CASSPRTSGKRGGTDTQYF.

This clonotype was observed a few times. A read error may be the cause here, since a much bigger clone is one base away. The CDR3 end shows no conserved phenylalanine or tryptophan, and so a read error is likely. The rearrangement joins TRBV27 to TRBJ2-7; D remains unclear. Per germline, CDR1 MNHEY and CDR2 SMNVEV (reference sequence). V lost 3 bases and J lost 6, with 6 bases in between. The length of the CDR3 is 11 residues. DNA for the CDR3: TGTGCCAGCAGTTTTCGGGCCGAGCAGTACTTA. It yields the protein CASSFRAEQYL.

The CDR3 DNA follows: TGCGCCAGCAGCTTTTGGCCAGGGGAGTCGAACGAGCAGTACTTC. This translates into CASSFWPGESNEQYF. The V and J genes are TRBV5-1 and TRBJ2-7, with a possible D match to TRBD1 (6 bases). V gave up 2 bases and J gave up 5 bases, with 17 bases separating them. CDR3 length: 15 residues. From germline, CDR1 is SGHRS and CDR2 YFSETQ. Combining the CDR3 with reference TRBV5-1 and TRBJ2-7 gives the whole variable domain KAGVTQTPRYLIKTRGQQVTLSCSPISGHRSVSWYQQTPGQGLQFLFEYFSETQRNKGNFPGRFSGRQFSNSRSEMNVSTLELGDSALYLCASSFWPGESNEQYFGPGTRLTVT.

This chain joins TRBV4-1 and TRBJ1-1, with 9 bases fitting TRBD1. This CDR3 is built from 17 residues. The trim removed 0 bases at V and 0 bases at J, leaving 5 bases unmatched. The V gene's germline CDR1 is MGHRA and CDR2 YSYEKL. CDR3 sequence reads: CASSQDPHRGLNTEAFF. CDR3 in DNA: TGCGCCAGCAGCCAAGATCCCCACAGGGGGCTGAACACTGAAGCTTTCTTT.

This clonotype appeared a few times. The V and J genes are TRBV9 and TRBJ2-5; D is perhaps TRBD1 (6 bases). V was pared by 6 bases and J by 0 bases, with 9 bases between. From germline, CDR1 is SGDLS and CDR2 YYNGEE. This CDR3 has 13 amino acids. The chain's CDR3 is CASNRGNQETQYF. The CDR3 DNA follows: TGTGCCAGCAATAGGGGGAACCAAGAGACCCAGTACTTC.

This rearrangement joins TRBV30 to TRBJ1-6; D possibly corresponds to TRBD1 (5 bases). The CDR3 length is 15 residues. Germline V gene lookup returns CDR1 GTSNPN and CDR2 SVGIG (reference sequence). The germline V and J ends were trimmed by 4 bases and 6 bases, with 16 bases remaining between them. Written as DNA, the CDR3 is TGTGCCTGGAATGTGGAGGGGCGACGTAATTCACCCCTCCACTTT. This translates into CAWNVEGRRNSPLHF. The full variable domain, in which reference TRBV30 and TRBJ1-6 provide the parts outside the CDR3, is SQTIHQWPATLVQPVGSPLSLECTVEGTSNPNLYWYRQAAGRGLQLLFYSVGIGQISSEVPQNLSASRPQDRQFILSSKKLLLSDSGFYLCAWNVEGRRNSPLHFGNGTRLTVT.

This clonotype occurred a few times. V usage is TRBV7-9 and J usage is TRBJ1-4, with D possibly TRBD1 on 6 matching bases. The V end was cut by 7 bases, the J end by 6 bases, with 21 bases between. The germline V gene encodes CDR1 SEHNR and CDR2 FQNEAQ (reference sequence). The CDR3 has 16 amino acids. Written as DNA, the CDR3 is TGTGCCAGCACCATGGGGGGGGGGCGAGAGGATGAAAAACTGTTTTTT. Protein product: CASTMGGGREDEKLFF.

J is TRBJ2-2 and V is TRBV2, with TRBD1 identical over 9 bases. Trimming cost V 5 bases and J 1 base; bases outside gene matches: 5. CDR3 length equals 16 residues. The germline CDR1 and CDR2 sequences are SNHLY and FYNNEI. The CDR3 sequence is CASSKGTGLNTGELFF. The DNA of the CDR3 is TGTGCCAGCAGTAAAGGGACAGGGCTGAACACCGGGGAGCTGTTTTTT.

This clonotype turned up a few times. The chain carries TRBV6-5 and TRBJ1-1; D may be TRBD1 (6 bases). CDR3 length equals 12 residues. The V gene lost 6 bases and the J gene lost 5 bases, with 10 bases spanning the gap. Germline CDR1 MNHEY, CDR2 SVGAGI. The CDR3 region has the DNA TGTGCCAGCAGACAGGGATGGACTGAAGCTTTCTTT. Translating gives CASRQGWTEAFF.

The chain couples TRBV6-1 to TRBJ2-1, with 9 bases aligning to TRBD1. The CDR3 is 15 amino acids. Germline V CDR1 and CDR2: MNHNS, SASEGT. With V trimmed by 8 bases and J by 1 base, 6 bases remained unmatched. The CDR3 DNA is TGTGCCAGCGTTCCGGGACAGGGATCCTACAATGAGCAGTTCTTC. As protein: CASVPGQGSYNEQFF.

The count of this clonotype is one. J is TRBJ1-6 and V is TRBV27; perhaps TRBD1 as D (6 bases). V was trimmed by 4 bases and J by 2 bases, leaving 9 bases between them. This CDR3 has 15 amino acids. Germline loops: CDR1 MNHEY, CDR2 SMNVEV (reference sequence). The CDR3 nucleotides are TGTGCCAGCAGTTCCGAGGGGGCCTATAATTCACCCCTCCACTTT. The encoded protein is CASSSEGAYNSPLHF.

As regards this clonotype: It may be a read error: a sequence one base away is much more abundant. V gene TRBV7-2 combines with J gene TRBJ1-5; a possible D gene is TRBD1 (5 bases). CDR3 length: 14 residues. V lost 0 bases to trimming and J lost 6 bases, with 9 bases between them. Germline CDR1 and CDR2: SGHTA and FQGNSA. The CDR3 bases are TGTGCCAGCAGCTTAGCGGCAGGGAGTCAGCCCCAGCATTTT. Amino acids: CASSLAAGSQPQHF.

In nucleotides, the CDR3 is TGTGCCAGCTCCCGGGGACAGGCCTTGGGGCAAGAGACCCAGTACTTC. The encoded protein is CASSRGQALGQETQYF. The rearrangement joins TRBV18 to TRBJ2-5; 8 nucleotides agree with TRBD1. The junction had 11 bases not matched to a gene; V was cut back by 6 bases and J by 2 bases. The CDR3 runs to 16 residues. Germline V gene lookup returns CDR1 KGHSH and CDR2 LQKENI.

The chain links TRBV20-1 to TRBJ1-4; TRBD1 matches at 7 bases. V shed 6 bases and J 2 bases; nucleotides not matched to a gene: 6. The CDR3 contains 14 residues. The V gene's germline CDR1 is DFQATT and CDR2 SNEGSKA (reference sequence). The CDR3 sequence is CSAARGATNEKLFF. The CDR3 DNA sequence: TGCAGTGCCGCCAGGGGGGCGACTAATGAAAAACTGTTTTTT.

V is TRBV6-5 and J is TRBJ2-7; maybe TRBD1 (6 bases). Germline CDR1 is MNHEY and CDR2 is SVGAGI. The germline V and J ends were trimmed by 5 bases and 4 bases, with 15 bases remaining between them. CDR3 size: 14 residues. The DNA of the CDR3 is TGTGCCAGCAGTCCCACAGGGATGGTTTACGAGCAGTACTTC. Its protein product is CASSPTGMVYEQYF.

This chain connects TRBV5-6 to TRBJ1-2; D unclear. The ends were cut back, 3 bases at V and 2 bases at J, with 14 bases in the middle. Germline CDR1 reads SGHDT; CDR2 reads YYEEEE. The CDR3 is 15 amino acids. DNA of the CDR3: TGTGCCAGCAGCTCGCCTCGGGCCCAGAACTATGGCTACACCTTC. Translation: CASSSPRAQNYGYTF.

This clonotype was observed a handful of times. The chain has TRBV12-3 or TRBV12-4 and TRBJ2-3; 8 nucleotides agree with TRBD1. V lost 6 bases to trimming and J lost 2 bases; unmatched junction nucleotides: 7. This CDR3 contains 15 residues. CDR3 nucleotide sequence: TGTGCCAGCAGCCGAGGACAGGGCGTCACAGATACGCAGTATTTT. This encodes CASSRGQGVTDTQYF.

There are many counts of this clonotype. This sequence joins TRBV7-2 and TRBJ2-3, with D possibly TRBD2 on 6 matching bases. This CDR3 has 15 amino acids. CDR1 is SGHTA, CDR2 FQGNSA, per germline. V was trimmed by 1 base and J by 1 base, leaving 9 bases between them. CDR3 nucleotide sequence: TGTGCCAGCAGCTTAGGCGAGCGGGGCACAGATACGCAGTATTTT. This encodes CASSLGERGTDTQYF.

The chain carries TRBV29-1 and TRBJ1-1; D gene ambiguous. Trimming left V 5 bases short and J 3 bases short, with 10 bases between. Germline CDR1 reads SQVTM; CDR2 reads ANQGSEA. The CDR3 sequence is 12 residues long. The CDR3 protein is CSVHLGDTEAFF. DNA for the CDR3: TGCAGCGTTCATCTTGGGGACACTGAAGCTTTCTTT.

The rearrangement uses TRBV5-1 and TRBJ1-1; 8 bases line up with TRBD1. CDR1 is SGHRS, CDR2 YFSETQ, per germline. V trimming: 0 bases; J trimming: 1 base; junction bases outside the gene matches: 8. This CDR3 is built from 17 residues. The CDR3 DNA is TGCGCCAGCAGCTTGGAACCCCGGACAGGGCCGAACACTGAAGCTTTCTTT. This translates into CASSLEPRTGPNTEAFF.

This chain joins TRBV4-1 and TRBJ1-2; D is unclear. Germline lookup yields CDR1 MGHRA and CDR2 YSYEKL. Trimming took off 0 bases at V and 2 bases at J, with 10 bases between the two ends. The CDR3 contains 15 residues. The CDR3 reads CASSQENTYNYGYTF. CDR3 DNA: TGCGCCAGCAGCCAAGAAAACACTTACAACTATGGCTACACCTTC.

This clonotype came up many times. The gene calls are TRBV2 and TRBJ1-5; the D is unclear. V lost 6 bases to trimming and J lost 5 bases, with 14 bases between them. Germline V gives CDR1 SNHLY, CDR2 FYNNEI. The CDR3 is made up of 14 amino acids. The CDR3 DNA is TGTGCCAGCAGACCCCAGGTTAACCATCAGCCCCAGCATTTT. It yields the protein CASRPQVNHQPQHF.

This clonotype was seen just once. This chain uses TRBV28 with TRBJ1-6, with a possible D match to TRBD1 (5 bases). Germline CDR1 reads MDHEN; CDR2 reads SYDVKM. Trimming stripped 5 bases from V and 7 bases from J, with 21 bases between. This CDR3 is built from 17 residues. Here the CDR3 reads CASSVPRFRGGNSPLHF. CDR3 in DNA: TGTGCCAGCAGTGTACCGCGTTTTCGGGGGGGAAATTCACCCCTCCACTTT.

The sample holds one count of this clonotype. Here the CDR3 DNA reads TGCAGTGCTAGAGTAGGCTTATCGGTCTATGGCTACACCTTC. Its protein product is CSARVGLSVYGYTF. The chain joins TRBV20-1 to TRBJ1-2; D ambiguous. V gave up 1 base and J gave up 4 bases, with 13 bases separating them. Germline V CDR1 and CDR2: DFQATT, SNEGSKA (reference sequence). The CDR3 has 14 residues.

This clonotype has at least ten counts. The CDR3 nucleotides read TGTGCCAGCAGTTTATCGGTTGGGCAGCAACTGTTTTTT. This translates into CASSLSVGQQLFF. This rearrangement joins TRBV12-3 or TRBV12-4 to TRBJ1-4; D is undetermined. V lost 2 bases to trimming and J lost 12 bases, with 13 bases between them. CDR3 length: 13 residues.

This clonotype was seen a few times. J is TRBJ1-6 and V is TRBV6-5, with unresolved D. Germline assignment: CDR1 MNHEY and CDR2 SVGAGI. This CDR3 contains 17 residues. V was trimmed by 0 bases and J by 0 bases, leaving 9 bases between them. The CDR3 coding sequence is TGTGCCAGCAGTTACTCGCGGACGGGCTCCTATAATTCACCCCTCCACTTT. Translation gives CASSYSRTGSYNSPLHF.